This paragraph covers one TCR beta chain sequence. Assay used: immunoSEQ multiplex PCR; TCRdb lists only in-frame clones, some missing. The sample lists about 200,000 clones, 85% occurring once. The data originate from a study of blood T cell repertoires in COVID-19. About the study: The United States, Italy and Spain were the sources of the acute and convalescent COVID-19 samples. PBMCs, B-cell-depleted T cells, or T cells provided the cDNA or gDNA that made up the material.

Seattle researchers signed up patients amid active infection and tracked them longitudinally. This CDR3 spans 12 amino acids. The germline V gene has CDR1 SNHLY and CDR2 FYNNEI. Trimming shortened V by 8 bases and J by 2 bases, and 9 bases separated the two germline ends. The clonotype originates from a man between 60 and 75 years old with COVID-19, enrolled during active disease. Sequencing input: peripheral blood. V is TRBV2 and J is TRBJ1-1; tentatively, D is TRBD1 (6 bases). CDR3 protein: CASGTINTEAFF. The CDR3 DNA follows: TGTGCCAGCGGGACAATCAACACTGAAGCTTTCTTT.